The TCR beta chain described here comes from a study of blood T cell repertoires in COVID-19. Overall study: The samples span acute and convalescent COVID-19 from the United States, Italy and Spain. In each case, the material was cDNA or gDNA derived from T cells, B-cell-depleted T cells, or PBMCs.

Participants spanned ages about 18 to 90 years and resided in about two dozen US areas. Some clones are missing from TCRdb's copy, which holds only in-frame ones; the method was immunoSEQ multiplex PCR. Here the sample spans 300,000 to 350,000 clones, 90% being singletons. This CDR3 spans 15 amino acids. Germline V CDR1 and CDR2: LNHDA, SQIVND (reference sequence). The V gene end was trimmed by 2 bases and the J gene end by 2 bases; junction bases not matched to a gene: 2. The V and J genes are TRBV19 and TRBJ1-5; TRBD1 matches at 8 bases. Material for sequencing was PBMCs or T cells enriched from blood (not recorded which). This clonotype was obtained from a woman younger than 30 with acute COVID-19. The CDR3 loop is CASSITGGGNQPQHF. CDR3 DNA: TGTGCCAGTAGTATAACAGGGGGAGGCAATCAGCCCCAGCATTTT.